This T cell receptor beta chain stems from a study of cytomegalovirus exposure and HLA in healthy donors. Points on this clone: Its antigen is not known.

Whole-study findings and limits: TCR association rates varied by HLA locus in a later analysis, with DRB1 highest and HLA-C lowest. In vitro, a few CMV-associated chains proved specific for CMV antigens.

Amplification used 60 Vbeta primers and 13 Jbeta primers. Profiling relied on immunoSEQ multiplex PCR, and the TCRdb table lists in-frame clones only, not all of them. This sample has around 67,000 clones; around 64% occur once, and the top ten carry about 2.9%. The germline V gene encodes CDR1 SQVTM and CDR2 ANQGSEA. This CDR3 is built from 17 residues. The rearrangement links TRBV29-1 to TRBJ1-1; D is undetermined. This clonotype was obtained from a woman aged 50 to 60 in good health and CMV-seronegative. The specimen sequenced was PBMCs. This CDR3 is CTAQRWSRPDLNTEAFF. The DNA for the CDR3 is TGCACCGCACAACGATGGTCGCGGCCCGACTTGAACACTGAAGCTTTCTTT.